This T cell receptor beta chain was observed in a study of response to subunit inactivated influenza vaccine. Study results and caveats: The authors proposed limited new T cell recruitment per seasonal influenza vaccination.

A remark on this clonotype: The antigen remains undetermined.

TCRdb re-called the RT-PCR reads with MiXCR, one entry per CDR3 protein. The repertoire holds fewer than 600,000 distinct CDR3 sequences, with approximately 7.8% as singletons. CDR3 length: 13 amino acids. The V and J ends lost 1 base and 4 bases, in that order; junction bases with no gene match: 1. Germline V gives CDR1 MGHRA, CDR2 YSYEKL. The chain recombines TRBV4-1 with TRBJ2-7, with 7 bases aligning to TRBD1. Sequenced here: PBMCs from blood, sampled 23 to 25 months after vaccination. This clonotype originated in a man in his fifties or sixties who received an inactivated influenza vaccine. In DNA form, the CDR3 reads TGCGCCAGCAGCCAAGCGGGACAGTACGAGCAGTACTTC. It is translated as CASSQAGQYEQYF.